The T cell receptor (beta chain) described here comes from a study of human T cells and chemical hapten exposure (dated by TCRdb to the early 2020s). Study-wide context: Libraries were pooled for sequencing, and per-sample TCR yields varied mainly because of small differences in library volumes within the pool. This study followed changes in the peripheral blood TCR repertoire in vivo during primary and secondary sensitization of alopecia patients to the hapten diphenylcyclopropenone (DPC). From each blood RNA sample, both TCR alpha and TCR beta chains were sequenced. Beyond this particular receptor, the publication reports: Repeated subsampling changed both the strength of the expansion versus patch-test correlation and the threshold at which that correlation became significant. DPC sensitization did not change how many TCRs were above 1 in 1000 frequency, and no evidence was found of alterations in global repertoire structure.

The germline V gene provides CDR1 SQVTM and CDR2 ANQGSEA. The CDR3 spans 13 residues, from the cysteine through the phenylalanine. Kept here is only the CDR3 DNA, which spans 39 bases and is read in frame from base 1. Trimming leaves V shorter by 4 bases and J shorter by 0 bases, with the junction holding 0 bases beyond the gene matches. In regard to this clonotype: Its antigen is unknown. No much larger clone is present one base from it, and per-base qualities are unavailable.

Total RNA was extracted from unfractionated whole blood that had been collected in Tempus Blood RNA tubes. About five healthy volunteers acted as controls for TCR sequencing and had blood drawn at day 0, 2 weeks and 6 weeks. Library preparation was by 5' RACE. The sequencing machine was an Illumina MiSeq. During library preparation, unique molecular identifiers were attached to individual cDNA molecules so that TCRs could be counted quantitatively and reproducibly. Per the source publication's procedure: Samples had a median of 95,638 TCRs, with a range from about 23,224 to 750,000. V, J and CDR3 annotation of the TCR reads was performed with the Decombinator software suite. Every sample was subsampled to the same number of TCRs (28,000) for the PS versus PT1 abundance plots. Expanded TCRs were defined as absent before sensitization and observed at least eight times at the 2-week time point. TCRdb trimmed public reads at Q25 via fastp, called clones via MiXCR and kept in-frame beta chains. Entries are consolidated by CDR3 protein sequence, retaining the most common genes and DNA. The V and J calls were determined by TCRdb, not by the authors. Recorded for this sample are 100,000 to 120,000 distinct CDR3 sequences; around a fifth of them occurred a single time. The top ten hold approximately 2.6% of the sample.

The rearranged chain carries TRBV29-1 and TRBJ1-5, and TRBD1 matches 7 of the central bases. The sequence derives from a human donor in good health. The bases read TGCAGCGTTGGGACAGGTAGCAATCAGCCCCAGCATTTT. The translation is CSVGTGSNQPQHF.